The rows below give T cell receptor beta chains drawn from one sample of a study of shared clonotypes between healthy human individuals. TCRdb's table, derived via immunoSEQ multiplex PCR, lists solely in-frame clones and lacks some. The sample includes 2 million to 2.5 million clones, roughly 95% of them seen just once. The sample comprised naive CD4+ T cells sorted from blood. The receptors were sampled from a man younger than 35 in good health. Each CDR3 is given with its conserved first and last residue. A D gene is named only where the DNA matches it firmly. Not all rows give a size; the values are once, few, many and, for expanded clones, a class.

V gene	J gene	D gene	clone size	CDR3 protein	CDR3 DNA
TRBV5-1	TRBJ2-1	NA	once	CASTSGNEQFF	TGCGCCAGCACCTCCGGCAATGAGCAGTTCTTC
TRBV7-2	TRBJ2-2	NA	NA	CASSLGQSNTGELFF	TGTGCCAGCAGCTTAGGGCAGTCGAACACCGGGGAGCTGTTTTTT
TRBV15	TRBJ1-6	NA	NA	CATSRDRQAGSPLHF	TGTGCCACCAGCAGAGATCGGCAGGCTGGCTCACCCCTCCACTTT
TRBV18	TRBJ1-1	NA	NA	CASSPGGNTEAFF	TGTGCCAGCTCCCCTGGGGGGAACACTGAAGCTTTCTTT
TRBV7-9	TRBJ2-7	NA	NA	CASSGWGSYEQYF	TGTGCCAGCAGCGGGTGGGGATCCTACGAGCAGTACTTC
TRBV19	TRBJ2-3	NA	NA	CASSMATGRSTDTQYF	TGTGCCAGTAGTATGGCGACAGGGAGGAGCACAGATACGCAGTATTTT
TRBV2	TRBJ2-7	NA	NA	CASRGNEQYF	TGTGCCAGCAGAGGGAACGAGCAGTACTTC
TRBV28	TRBJ1-1	NA	NA	CASSSPGKLNTEAFF	TGTGCCAGCAGTTCTCCAGGGAAATTGAACACTGAAGCTTTCTTT
TRBV6-5	TRBJ2-3	TRBD1	NA	CASSTGTGRDTQYF	TGTGCCAGCAGTACGGGGACAGGGAGAGATACGCAGTATTTT
TRBV30	TRBJ1-3	NA	NA	CAWSVRGNTIYF	TGTGCCTGGAGTGTACGAGGAAACACCATATATTTT
TRBV7-9	TRBJ1-6	TRBD1	NA	CASSLQQGAASPLHF	TGTGCCAGCAGCTTGCAACAGGGGGCGGCCTCACCCCTCCACTTT
TRBV27	TRBJ2-1	NA	NA	CASSLQQLEFRVYNEQFF	TGTGCCAGCAGTTTACAACAGCTCGAATTTCGAGTATACAATGAGCAGTTCTTC
TRBV6-6	TRBJ2-1	TRBD2	NA	CASSPTSGRFEQFF	TGTGCCAGCAGTCCTACTAGCGGGAGGTTTGAGCAGTTCTTC
TRBV11-3	TRBJ2-1	TRBD2	once	CASSLGRGSNEQFF	TGTGCCAGCAGCTTGGGGCGGGGGAGCAATGAGCAGTTCTTC
TRBV2	TRBJ2-2	TRBD2	NA	CASRETGTSGTGELFF	TGTGCCAGCAGAGAAACCGGGACTAGCGGAACCGGGGAGCTGTTTTTT
TRBV27	TRBJ2-7	TRBD2	NA	CASSLSGTTYEQYF	TGTGCCAGCAGTTTATCAGGGACTACCTACGAGCAGTACTTC
TRBV29-1	TRBJ2-5	TRBD2	NA	CSVSLGGGETQYF	TGCAGCGTTTCGCTGGGGGGGGGAGAGACCCAGTACTTC
TRBV19	TRBJ1-5	NA	NA	CASSIVARDCQPQHF	TGTGCCAGTAGTATAGTTGCGAGGGATTGTCAGCCCCAGCATTTT
TRBV7-2	TRBJ2-3	TRBD2	NA	CASSLGVAGGPVNTQYF	TGTGCCAGCAGCTTGGGGGTAGCGGGAGGCCCGGTAAATACGCAGTATTTT
TRBV6-5	TRBJ2-7	TRBD1	NA	CASSFGTDYEQYF	TGTGCCAGCAGTTTTGGGACAGACTACGAGCAGTACTTC
TRBV28	TRBJ1-4	NA	NA	CASSLFGLVISAELFF	TGTGCCAGCAGTTTATTTGGGTTGGTCATTTCGGCGGAACTGTTTTTT
TRBV7-2	TRBJ2-5	NA	NA	CASSLGAAQETQYF	TGTGCCAGCAGCTTGGGAGCGGCCCAAGAGACCCAGTACTTC
TRBV6-5	TRBJ1-2	TRBD1	NA	CASSRDRDDYGYTF	TGTGCCAGCAGCCGGGACAGGGACGACTATGGCTACACCTTC
TRBV27	TRBJ2-2	TRBD1	NA	CASSLSGRGTGELFF	TGTGCCAGCAGTTTATCCGGCAGGGGGACCGGGGAGCTGTTTTTT
TRBV6-5	TRBJ2-3	NA	NA	CASRRDGTDTQYF	TGTGCCAGCAGAAGGGACGGAACAGATACGCAGTATTTT
TRBV5-1	TRBJ2-2	NA	NA	CASSLVGGAGELFF	TGCGCCAGCAGCTTGGTCGGGGGAGCCGGGGAGCTGTTTTTT
TRBV29-1	TRBJ2-3	TRBD2	once	CSVDLGLATDTQYF	TGCAGCGTTGACTTGGGACTAGCAACAGATACGCAGTATTTT
TRBV27	TRBJ2-1	NA	NA	CASSLMTSYNEQFF	TGTGCCAGCAGTTTGATGACATCCTACAATGAGCAGTTCTTC
TRBV7-2	TRBJ2-7	TRBD1	NA	CASSLISDRGFEQYF	TGTGCCAGCAGCCTAATCTCGGACAGGGGGTTTGAGCAGTACTTC
TRBV5-6	TRBJ1-1	NA	NA	CASSLVGVTEAFF	TGTGCCAGCAGCTTGGTCGGGGTCACTGAAGCTTTCTTT
TRBV9	TRBJ1-3	NA	few	CASSVEENTIYF	TGTGCCAGCAGCGTAGAGGAAAACACCATATATTTT
TRBV11-2	TRBJ2-5	TRBD1	NA	CASSLVGTGSETQYF	TGTGCCAGCAGCTTAGTCGGGACAGGGTCAGAGACCCAGTACTTC
TRBV5-8	TRBJ1-5	TRBD1	few	CASSLRQGSNQPQHF	TGTGCCAGCAGCTTAAGACAGGGCTCCAATCAGCCCCAGCATTTT
TRBV5-4	TRBJ1-4	TRBD1	NA	CASSSGGLNEKLFF	TGTGCCAGCAGTTCAGGGGGTCTAAATGAAAAACTGTTTTTT
TRBV19	TRBJ1-6	TRBD1	NA	CASSIPKGQGISPLHF	TGTGCCAGTAGTATCCCCAAGGGACAGGGGATTTCACCCCTCCACTTT
TRBV12-5	TRBJ2-3	TRBD1	NA	CASGSDRALDTQYF	TGTGCTAGTGGTTCGGACAGGGCTCTAGATACGCAGTATTTT
TRBV10-1	TRBJ1-1	NA	NA	CASSENGGNTEAFF	TGCGCCAGCAGTGAAAATGGAGGCAACACTGAAGCTTTCTTT
TRBV19	TRBJ2-7	NA	NA	CASSIFGSYEQYF	TGTGCCAGTAGTATATTTGGATCCTACGAGCAGTACTTC
TRBV5-4	TRBJ2-1	TRBD2	NA	CASSLGFSGGDNEQFF	TGTGCCAGCAGCTTGGGATTTAGCGGGGGAGACAATGAGCAGTTCTTC
TRBV2	TRBJ1-3	TRBD1	few	CASSQGAAGNTIYF	TGTGCCAGCAGCCAGGGGGCGGCTGGAAACACCATATATTTT
TRBV14	TRBJ1-2	NA	NA	CASSQAGPYGYTF	TGTGCCAGCAGCCAAGCAGGGCCATATGGCTACACCTTC
TRBV7-9	TRBJ2-7	TRBD2	NA	CASTQSGGESEQYF	TGTGCCAGCACCCAATCTGGGGGGGAGAGCGAGCAGTACTTC
TRBV27	TRBJ2-3	TRBD2	once	CASSLGSSGAFRATQYF	TGTGCCAGCAGTTTAGGCTCTAGCGGGGCCTTCCGGGCTACGCAGTATTTT
TRBV7-9	TRBJ1-5	NA	NA	CASSRHMNQWEGDQPQHF	TGTGCCAGCAGCAGACATATGAACCAGTGGGAGGGCGATCAGCCCCAGCATTTT
TRBV10-3	TRBJ2-7	NA	NA	CAISPSSYEQYF	TGTGCCATCAGTCCTAGCTCCTACGAGCAGTACTTC
TRBV30	TRBJ1-5	TRBD1	NA	CAWSTSDRGGDGNQPQHF	TGTGCCTGGAGTACCTCGGACAGGGGAGGGGACGGCAATCAGCCCCAGCATTTT
TRBV29-1	TRBJ1-1	NA	NA	CSARGSAEAFF	TGCAGCGCGAGGGGAAGTGCTGAAGCTTTCTTT
TRBV5-5	TRBJ2-2	NA	NA	CASSLGQPGELFF	TGTGCCAGCAGCTTAGGACAGCCCGGGGAGCTGTTTTTT
TRBV11-2	TRBJ2-7	NA	NA	CASSFLTEGEQYF	TGTGCCAGCAGCTTTTTGACAGAAGGTGAGCAGTACTTC
TRBV18	TRBJ2-3	NA	NA	CASSPQGGTDTQYF	TGTGCCAGCTCACCACAGGGAGGCACAGATACGCAGTATTTT
TRBV28	TRBJ1-5	TRBD1	NA	CASSTQGDPGQPQHF	TGTGCCAGCAGTACACAGGGGGATCCTGGACAGCCCCAGCATTTT
TRBV4-1	TRBJ1-1	TRBD1	NA	CASSRDRGTEAFF	TGCGCCAGCAGCCGGGACAGGGGCACTGAAGCTTTCTTT
TRBV5-4	TRBJ2-5	TRBD1	NA	CASSLPDRGETQYF	TGTGCCAGCAGCTTACCGGACAGGGGGGAGACCCAGTACTTC
TRBV6-1	TRBJ2-7	NA	NA	CASTNRAAGYEQYF	TGTGCCAGTACTAACCGGGCCGCAGGCTACGAGCAGTACTTC
TRBV10-1	TRBJ1-4	NA	NA	CASSEASTGPRKLFF	TGCGCCAGCAGTGAGGCATCGACGGGCCCTAGGAAACTGTTTTTT
TRBV11-2	TRBJ2-2	NA	NA	CASSSDSYDGELFF	TGTGCCAGCAGCTCAGACTCCTACGACGGGGAGCTGTTTTTT
TRBV5-4	TRBJ2-5	TRBD2	NA	CASSRGLAGVVETQYF	TGTGCCAGCAGCCGGGGACTAGCGGGAGTTGTTGAGACCCAGTACTTC